A selection of T cell receptor beta chains follows, all from one sample in a study of blood T cell repertoires in COVID-19. Sequenced by immunoSEQ multiplex PCR; TCRdb stores in-frame clones only, minus some. Among about 230,000 clones, approximately 88% were seen once, and the ten largest hold about 4%. The source material was PBMCs or T cells enriched from blood (not recorded which). These receptors all come from a woman under 40 who had been exposed to COVID-19. Each CDR3 is given with its conserved first and last residue. Fields, in order: D gene, J gene, clone size, V gene, CDR3 protein, CDR3 DNA. The D gene is left open where the match is weak. Not all rows give a size; the values are once, few, many and, for expanded clones, a class.

d_call: TRBD1
j_call: TRBJ1-2
clone_size: .
v_call: TRBV3-1/TRBV3-2
cdr3_aa: CASSPGQHNYGYTF
cdr3_nt: TGTGCCAGCAGCCCGGGACAGCACAACTATGGCTACACCTTC

d_call: .
j_call: TRBJ2-1
clone_size: .
v_call: TRBV7-2
cdr3_aa: CASRTNPWAFRSYNEQFF
cdr3_nt: TGTGCCAGCAGGACCAATCCCTGGGCCTTTAGGTCCTACAATGAGCAGTTCTTC

d_call: .
j_call: TRBJ1-2
clone_size: .
v_call: TRBV6-5
cdr3_aa: CASRPSTANYGYTF
cdr3_nt: TGTGCCAGCAGACCCTCGACAGCTAACTATGGCTACACCTTC

d_call: .
j_call: TRBJ2-1
clone_size: .
v_call: TRBV5-1
cdr3_aa: CASSFGQSFPYNEQFF
cdr3_nt: TGCGCCAGCAGCTTTGGACAGTCTTTTCCCTACAATGAGCAGTTCTTC

d_call: TRBD2
j_call: TRBJ2-1
clone_size: .
v_call: TRBV5-1
cdr3_aa: CASSLVWTREEYKHNEQFF
cdr3_nt: TGCGCCAGCAGCTTGGTATGGACTAGAGAAGAGTATAAACACAATGAGCAGTTCTTC

d_call: TRBD1
j_call: TRBJ1-5
clone_size: .
v_call: TRBV28
cdr3_aa: CASSLVGTGGFSNQPQHF
cdr3_nt: TGTGCCAGCAGTTTAGTGGGGACAGGGGGCTTCAGCAATCAGCCCCAGCATTTT

d_call: .
j_call: TRBJ1-2
clone_size: .
v_call: TRBV6-5
cdr3_aa: CASTGQYYGYTF
cdr3_nt: TGTGCCAGCACGGGACAATACTATGGCTACACCTTC

d_call: .
j_call: TRBJ1-3
clone_size: .
v_call: TRBV28
cdr3_aa: CASSFRGSGNTIYF
cdr3_nt: TGTGCCAGCAGTTTCCGGGGGAGCGGAAACACCATATATTTT

d_call: TRBD1
j_call: TRBJ1-1
clone_size: .
v_call: TRBV3-1/TRBV3-2
cdr3_aa: CASSQERGRGYGTEAFF
cdr3_nt: TGTGCCAGCAGCCAAGAGAGGGGCAGGGGGTATGGCACTGAAGCTTTCTTT

d_call: .
j_call: TRBJ2-7
clone_size: .
v_call: TRBV29-1
cdr3_aa: CSVMVGLGSYEQYF
cdr3_nt: TGCAGCGTCATGGTTGGGCTGGGCTCCTACGAGCAGTACTTC

d_call: TRBD2
j_call: TRBJ2-7
clone_size: .
v_call: TRBV9
cdr3_aa: CASSVGPSGSGEQYF
cdr3_nt: TGTGCCAGCAGCGTAGGACCTAGCGGGAGCGGGGAGCAGTACTTC

d_call: .
j_call: TRBJ1-3
clone_size: .
v_call: TRBV14
cdr3_aa: CASSPRTGPGNTIYF
cdr3_nt: TGTGCCAGCAGCCCTCGCACAGGCCCGGGAAACACCATATATTTT

d_call: .
j_call: TRBJ2-1
clone_size: .
v_call: TRBV2
cdr3_aa: CASRHDSYNEQFF
cdr3_nt: TGTGCCAGCAGACACGACAGCTACAATGAGCAGTTCTTC

d_call: TRBD1
j_call: TRBJ2-5
clone_size: .
v_call: TRBV5-1
cdr3_aa: CASRKSDRGAETQYF
cdr3_nt: TGCGCCAGCAGAAAGTCGGACAGGGGTGCCGAGACCCAGTACTTC

d_call: TRBD1
j_call: TRBJ1-6
clone_size: .
v_call: TRBV7-8
cdr3_aa: CASSLGGTGINSPLHF
cdr3_nt: TGTGCCAGCAGCTTAGGGGGGACAGGGATTAATTCACCCCTCCACTTT

d_call: .
j_call: TRBJ1-2
clone_size: once
v_call: TRBV5-4
cdr3_aa: CASSLDIRGLGYTF
cdr3_nt: TGTGCCAGCAGCCTGGACATTAGGGGACTTGGCTACACCTTC

d_call: .
j_call: TRBJ2-6
clone_size: .
v_call: TRBV5-6
cdr3_aa: CASSLGESGANVLTF
cdr3_nt: TGTGCCAGCAGCTTGGGGGAGTCTGGGGCCAACGTCCTGACTTTC

d_call: .
j_call: TRBJ1-2
clone_size: few
v_call: TRBV7-2
cdr3_aa: CASSLEDSPYGYTF
cdr3_nt: TGTGCCAGCAGCTTAGAGGACAGTCCCTATGGCTACACCTTC

d_call: TRBD2
j_call: TRBJ2-7
clone_size: .
v_call: TRBV3-1/TRBV3-2
cdr3_aa: CASSQEGGAGVGYEQYF
cdr3_nt: TGTGCCAGCAGCCAAGAAGGAGGGGCGGGAGTAGGCTACGAGCAGTACTTC

d_call: TRBD2
j_call: TRBJ2-7
clone_size: .
v_call: TRBV11-1
cdr3_aa: CASSLSASGKGYEQYF
cdr3_nt: TGTGCCAGCAGCTTAAGCGCTAGCGGGAAAGGTTACGAGCAGTACTTC

d_call: .
j_call: TRBJ2-7
clone_size: .
v_call: TRBV6-5
cdr3_aa: CASSYSTPGTGYEQYF
cdr3_nt: TGTGCCAGCAGTTACTCGACTCCCGGCACGGGGTACGAGCAGTACTTC

d_call: TRBD1
j_call: TRBJ2-2
clone_size: .
v_call: TRBV11-2
cdr3_aa: CASSLLGGGTGELFF
cdr3_nt: TGTGCCAGCAGCTTACTAGGGGGCGGGACCGGGGAGCTGTTTTTT

d_call: .
j_call: TRBJ2-1
clone_size: .
v_call: TRBV1
cdr3_aa: CTSSLRTSGRASYNEQFF
cdr3_nt: TGCACCAGCAGCCTTAGGACTAGCGGGAGGGCGTCCTACAATGAGCAGTTCTTC

d_call: TRBD1
j_call: TRBJ1-2
clone_size: .
v_call: TRBV5-6
cdr3_aa: CASSRDRGHGYTF
cdr3_nt: TGTGCCAGCAGCCGGGACAGGGGACATGGCTACACCTTC

d_call: TRBD1
j_call: TRBJ2-7
clone_size: .
v_call: TRBV28
cdr3_aa: CASSHRGSGEQYF
cdr3_nt: TGTGCCAGCAGTCACAGGGGCTCAGGCGAGCAGTACTTC

d_call: .
j_call: TRBJ1-6
clone_size: .
v_call: TRBV19
cdr3_aa: CASSLLSDSPLHF
cdr3_nt: TGTGCCAGTAGTCTTCTATCGGATTCACCCCTCCACTTT

d_call: TRBD2
j_call: TRBJ2-1
clone_size: .
v_call: TRBV5-1
cdr3_aa: CASSLAIPSGSWYNEQFF
cdr3_nt: TGCGCCAGCAGCTTGGCCATTCCTAGCGGGAGTTGGTACAATGAGCAGTTCTTC

d_call: .
j_call: TRBJ1-5
clone_size: many
v_call: TRBV6-5
cdr3_aa: CASSYSSVTGQPQHF
cdr3_nt: TGTGCCAGCAGTTACTCGTCAGTTACGGGTCAGCCCCAGCATTTT

d_call: .
j_call: TRBJ1-1
clone_size: .
v_call: TRBV27
cdr3_aa: CASREAGARFTEAFF
cdr3_nt: TGTGCCAGCAGAGAAGCGGGGGCCCGATTCACTGAAGCTTTCTTT

d_call: .
j_call: TRBJ2-3
clone_size: .
v_call: TRBV9
cdr3_aa: CASSLRTDTQYF
cdr3_nt: TGTGCCAGCAGCCTCCGCACAGATACGCAGTATTTT

d_call: TRBD1
j_call: TRBJ2-4
clone_size: .
v_call: TRBV19
cdr3_aa: CASSVHRGTDIQYF
cdr3_nt: TGTGCCAGTAGTGTGCACAGGGGTACCGACATTCAGTACTTC

d_call: .
j_call: TRBJ2-7
clone_size: .
v_call: TRBV4-1
cdr3_aa: CASSQGSGHLYEQYF
cdr3_nt: TGCGCCAGCAGCCAAGGGTCGGGACACCTCTACGAGCAGTACTTC

d_call: TRBD1
j_call: TRBJ2-7
clone_size: .
v_call: TRBV18
cdr3_aa: CASSPTGVHEQYF
cdr3_nt: TGTGCCAGCTCACCAACAGGGGTCCACGAGCAGTACTTC

d_call: TRBD2
j_call: TRBJ2-2
clone_size: .
v_call: TRBV30
cdr3_aa: CAWSDGTSGITGELFF
cdr3_nt: TGTGCCTGGAGTGACGGGACTAGCGGGATCACCGGGGAGCTGTTTTTT

d_call: .
j_call: TRBJ1-4
clone_size: .
v_call: TRBV25-1
cdr3_aa: CASSPLGGGGTNEKLFF
cdr3_nt: TGTGCCAGCAGTCCCCTGGGCGGGGGTGGAACTAATGAAAAACTGTTTTTT

d_call: TRBD2
j_call: TRBJ2-3
clone_size: once
v_call: TRBV18
cdr3_aa: CASSRSSGRGPDTQYF
cdr3_nt: TGTGCCAGCTCACGTTCTAGCGGGAGAGGCCCAGATACGCAGTATTTT

d_call: .
j_call: TRBJ1-1
clone_size: .
v_call: TRBV30
cdr3_aa: CAWDRVNTEAFF
cdr3_nt: TGTGCCTGGGACCGAGTGAACACTGAAGCTTTCTTT

d_call: TRBD1
j_call: TRBJ1-1
clone_size: .
v_call: TRBV18
cdr3_aa: CASSPRMTGPMNTEAFF
cdr3_nt: TGTGCCAGCTCGCCGAGGATGACAGGGCCCATGAACACTGAAGCTTTCTTT

d_call: .
j_call: TRBJ2-7
clone_size: .
v_call: TRBV5-1
cdr3_aa: CASSLSNEQYF
cdr3_nt: TGCGCCAGCAGCTTATCCAACGAGCAGTACTTC

d_call: .
j_call: TRBJ1-1
clone_size: .
v_call: TRBV29-1
cdr3_aa: CSADGGQTSTEAFF
cdr3_nt: TGCAGCGCTGATGGCGGACAGACCTCCACTGAAGCTTTCTTT